This is a list of T cell receptor beta chains from one sample in a study of CD8+CD57+ T cells in acquired aplastic anemia. TCRdb reprocessed the reads with MiXCR, giving one entry per CDR3 protein. Of 200,000 to 250,000 distinct CDR3 sequences listed, roughly 50% are singletons. Sequenced: sorted CD4+, CD8+, or CD8+CD57+ T cells (not recorded which) from PBMCs. The receptors here all came from a human donor with aplastic anemia. The CDR3 runs from the conserved cysteine through the conserved F or W. The D gene is left open where the match is weak. Clone size is given for some rows only: seen once, a few or many times, or a class if the clone is expanded.

>TRBJ1-2|TRBV11-3|few|10|NA
TGTGCCAGCAGCCAACAGGGTAACACCTTC
CASSQQGNTF
>TRBJ1-2|TRBV20-1|NA|12|NA
TGCAGTGCTAGGGGGGGGCTCAATGGCTACACCTTC
CSARGGLNGYTF
>TRBJ2-1|TRBV10-3|many|14|NA
TGTGCCATCAGGCGCGAGGGGACCCCCAATGAGCAGTTCTTC
CAIRREGTPNEQFF
>TRBJ1-2|TRBV19|many|13|NA
TGTGCCAGTTCGGCCCCCGGGGCAGGAGGCTACACCTTC
CASSAPGAGGYTF
>TRBJ2-1|TRBV2|few|12|NA
TGTGCCAGCAGTGTCGACCTAAATGAGCAGTTCTTC
CASSVDLNEQFF
>TRBJ1-6|TRBV19|NA|13|TRBD1
TGTGCCAGTAGTTGGGACAGCAATTCACCCCTCCACTTT
CASSWDSNSPLHF
>TRBJ2-7|TRBV19|many|15|NA
TGTGCCAGTAGTATAGGCCGGACCGGCTCCTACGAGCAGTACTTC
CASSIGRTGSYEQYF
>TRBJ1-2|TRBV9|few|13|NA
TGTGCCAGCAGCGTAGGGGGACCGAGAGGCTACACCTTC
CASSVGGPRGYTF
>TRBJ1-6|TRBV5-1|many|17|NA
TGCGCCAGCAGCTTGGATACAACCGGAGTGGATAATTCACCCCTCCACTTT
CASSLDTTGVDNSPLHF
>TRBJ1-6|TRBV6-1|many|14|NA
TGTGCCAGCAGCCGGAGGTCCTATAATTCACCCCTCCACTTT
CASSRRSYNSPLHF
>TRBJ1-1|TRBV30|NA|16|TRBD1
TGTGCCTGGAGGCCCTCAGGGGGGCTAGGGCACACTGAAGCTTTCTTT
CAWRPSGGLGHTEAFF
>TRBJ2-2|TRBV20-1|NA|14|NA
TGCAGTGCTACCCCCCTAGGAGGTTCGCTGATTCTGTTTTTT
CSATPLGGSLILFF
>TRBJ2-5|TRBV29-1|few|14|NA
TGCAGCGTTGAAGACGGCAGGGTACAAGAGACCCAGTACTTC
CSVEDGRVQETQYF
>TRBJ2-2|TRBV5-1|NA|14|NA
TGCGCCAGCAGCTTAAGTATGGAGGCCGGGGAGCTGTTTTTT
CASSLSMEAGELFF
>TRBJ1-3|TRBV5-4|many|14|NA
TGTGCCAGCAGCTTGTCTGGAACTGGAAACACCATATATTTT
CASSLSGTGNTIYF
>TRBJ2-1|TRBV2|NA|12|NA
TGTGCCAGCTGGGAAGGGCTCGATGAGCAGTTCTTC
CASWEGLDEQFF
>TRBJ1-3|TRBV6-5|many|14|TRBD1
TGTGCCAGCAGGCCCGCAGGGGGAGGAAACACCATATATTTT
CASRPAGGGNTIYF
>TRBJ1-3|TRBV20-1|many|12|TRBD1
TGCAGTGCCGGGACAGGGGGAAACACCATATATTTT
CSAGTGGNTIYF
>TRBJ2-6|TRBV30|NA|16|TRBD2
TGTGCCTTCACTAGCGGGGGGGCATCTGGGGCCAACGTCCTGACTTTC
CAFTSGGASGANVLTF
>TRBJ2-7|TRBV27|NA|14|NA
TGTGCCAGCAGTTTTCTCGGCGGGAATTACGAGCAGTACTTC
CASSFLGGNYEQYF
>TRBJ1-2|TRBV7-8|many|15|NA
TGTGCCAGCAGCACAGGACACAGCACGTCCTATGGCTACACCTTC
CASSTGHSTSYGYTF
>TRBJ1-1|TRBV7-7|NA|11|NA
TGTGCCCGCAACCGGGGGAGACAAGCTTTCTTT
CARNRGRQAFF
>TRBJ2-1|TRBV7-9|NA|14|NA
TGTGCCAGCAGCTCACGGACAATCAACAATGAGCAGTTCTTC
CASSSRTINNEQFF
>TRBJ1-1|TRBV11-3|NA|17|NA
TGTGCCAGCAGTTTACATGCAGGGAGGATCTTCAGACCTGAAGCTTTCTTT
CASSLHAGRIFRPEAFF
>TRBJ2-1|TRBV12-3/TRBV12-4|many|15|TRBD1
TGTGCCAGCAGTCCGACTGGACAGGGTAGGAATGAGCAGTTCTTC
CASSPTGQGRNEQFF
>TRBJ2-3|TRBV15|NA|15|TRBD1
TGTGCCACCAGCATAGGACAGGAATCCACAGATACGCAGTATTTT
CATSIGQESTDTQYF
>TRBJ1-3|TRBV5-6|many|13|NA
TGTGCCAGCAGCCTCCGCTCTGGAAACACCATATATTTT
CASSLRSGNTIYF
>TRBJ1-1|TRBV15|few|13|NA
TGTGCCACCAGCTCAGGGCCCTACACTGAAGCTTTCTTT
CATSSGPYTEAFF
>TRBJ2-7|TRBV20-1|many|11|TRBD2
TGCAGTGCTATGGGGGGGAACGAGCAGTACTTC
CSAMGGNEQYF
>TRBJ1-2|TRBV2|NA|14|TRBD1
TGTGCCAGCAGTGCCCAGGGGGCTCACTATGGCTACACCTTC
CASSAQGAHYGYTF
>TRBJ2-3|TRBV29-1|many|12|NA
TGCGGCGCCAGGAAGGACACAGATACGCAGTATTTT
CGARKDTDTQYF
>TRBJ1-2|TRBV15|NA|14|TRBD1
TGTGCCACCAGCGGATACCGGGACAGGCGAAGCTACACCTTC
CATSGYRDRRSYTF
>TRBJ2-3|TRBV20-1|many|15|NA
TGCAGTGCTAGGGGGAGTAGCGGAGCGTTAGATACGCAGTATTTT
CSARGSSGALDTQYF
>TRBJ2-3|TRBV25-1|many|15|NA
TGTGCCAGCAGTGAAGGGAATGACTGGGGGGATACGCAGTATTTT
CASSEGNDWGDTQYF
>TRBJ1-2|TRBV7-3|NA|15|NA
TGTGCCAGCAGCTACCGCCGGGACAACCCATATGGCTACACCTTC
CASSYRRDNPYGYTF
>TRBJ1-6|TRBV5-8|many|16|NA
TGTGCCAGCAGCTTGGAGGGGATGGGGTGGGCTTCACCCCTCCACTTT
CASSLEGMGWASPLHF
>TRBJ2-3|TRBV6-5|few|18|TRBD2
TGTGCCAGCAGTTGGACCTCTTCCGGACTAGGTGGGCAACGTACGCAGTATTTT
CASSWTSSGLGGQRTQYF
>TRBJ1-1|TRBV6-1|NA|13|NA
TGTGCCAGCAGTGAAAGAAGAGACACTGAAGCTTCCTTT
CASSERRDTEASF
>TRBJ2-1|TRBV30|NA|17|NA
TGTGCCTGGAGTGTACCCACGGACCGTGGTGGGTTCAATGAGCAGTTCTTC
CAWSVPTDRGGFNEQFF
>TRBJ2-1|TRBV20-1|NA|13|TRBD2
TGCAGTTCAAGAGGGCGGGGGGCCAATGAGCAGTTCTTC
CSSRGRGANEQFF
>TRBJ1-1|TRBV2|NA|12|TRBD1
TGTGCCAGCACCGGGACAGGATCTGAAGCTTTCTTT
CASTGTGSEAFF
>TRBJ2-2|TRBV9|many|17|TRBD2
TGTGCCAGCAGCCCCAGCGCTAGCGGGGGGGCGAGGGGGGAGCTGTTTTTT
CASSPSASGGARGELFF
>TRBJ1-2|TRBV29-1|NA|11|NA
TGCAGCGTTACCCGGGGGTACGGCTACACCTTC
CSVTRGYGYTF
>TRBJ1-1|TRBV18|NA|16|TRBD1
TGTGCCAGCTCGCCTGGGACAGGGGGTAGGGACACTGAAGCTTTCTTT
CASSPGTGGRDTEAFF
>TRBJ2-7|TRBV19|NA|15|NA
TGTGCCAGTAGTTCGACAGGTGAAGTAACCTACGGGCAGCACTTC
CASSSTGEVTYGQHF
>TRBJ1-1|TRBV19|NA|17|TRBD1
TGTGCCAGTAGTATAGTTGGGGACAGGGGGCAAGGCACTGAAGCTTTCTTT
CASSIVGDRGQGTEAFF
>TRBJ2-1|TRBV7-2|NA|16|TRBD2
TGTGCCAGCACCGATAGACTAGCGGGAGGGCCAAGTGAGCAGTTCTTC
CASTDRLAGGPSEQFF
>TRBJ2-2|TRBV28|NA|15|TRBD1
TGTGCCAGCAGTAACCTCAGGGGGCGAACCGGGGAGCTGTTTTTT
CASSNLRGRTGELFF
>TRBJ2-5|TRBV20-1|NA|14|NA
TGCAGTGCCATAGTGCCCAGTCCCCAAGAGACCCAGTACTTC
CSAIVPSPQETQYF
>TRBJ1-6|TRBV20-1|NA|16|NA
TGCAGTGCTAGAGAACTGGGGGTGGGCTATAATTCACCCCTCCACTTT
CSARELGVGYNSPLHF
>TRBJ2-5|TRBV20-1|NA|13|NA
TGCAGTGTTAGAGGGGCTAGCTGGGGGACCCAGTACTTC
CSVRGASWGTQYF